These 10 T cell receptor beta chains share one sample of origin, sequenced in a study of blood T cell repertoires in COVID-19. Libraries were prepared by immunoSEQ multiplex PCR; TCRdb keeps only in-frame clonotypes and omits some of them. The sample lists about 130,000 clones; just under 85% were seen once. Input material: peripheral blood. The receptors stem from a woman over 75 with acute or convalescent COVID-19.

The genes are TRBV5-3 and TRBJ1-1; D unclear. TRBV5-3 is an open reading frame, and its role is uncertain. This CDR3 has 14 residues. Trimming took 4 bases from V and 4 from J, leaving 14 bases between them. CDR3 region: CARSRLQSTTEAFF. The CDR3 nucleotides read TGTGCCAGAAGCCGACTACAAAGTACCACTGAAGCTTTCTTT.

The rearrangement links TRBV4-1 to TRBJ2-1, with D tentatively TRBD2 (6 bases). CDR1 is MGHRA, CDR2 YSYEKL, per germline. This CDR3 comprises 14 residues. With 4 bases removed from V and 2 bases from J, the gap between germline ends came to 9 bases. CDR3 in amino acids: CASSPGLTYNEQFF. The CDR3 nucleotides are TGCGCCAGCAGCCCGGGACTCACCTACAATGAGCAGTTCTTC.

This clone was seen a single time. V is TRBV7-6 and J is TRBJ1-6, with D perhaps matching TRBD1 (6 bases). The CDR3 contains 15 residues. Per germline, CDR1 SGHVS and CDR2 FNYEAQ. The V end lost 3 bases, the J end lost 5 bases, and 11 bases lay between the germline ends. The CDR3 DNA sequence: TGTGCCAGCAGCTTTTTACAGGGCAATAATTCACCCCTCCACTTT. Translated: CASSFLQGNNSPLHF.

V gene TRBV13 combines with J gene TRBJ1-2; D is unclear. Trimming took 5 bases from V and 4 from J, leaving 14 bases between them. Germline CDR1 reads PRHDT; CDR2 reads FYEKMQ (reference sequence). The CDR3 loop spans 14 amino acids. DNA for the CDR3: TGTGCCAGCAGCCCCCCCCGAGAGGTCTATGGCTACACCTTC. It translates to CASSPPREVYGYTF.

In DNA form, the CDR3 reads TGTGCCAGTGCCCGACAGCCCTACTATGGCTACACCTTC. Translating it yields CASARQPYYGYTF. V gene TRBV19 combines with J gene TRBJ1-2; the D gene is possibly TRBD1 (5 bases). The germline CDR1 and CDR2 sequences are LNHDA and SQIVND (reference sequence). This CDR3 comprises 13 residues. V gave up 8 bases and J gave up 3 bases, with 13 bases separating them.

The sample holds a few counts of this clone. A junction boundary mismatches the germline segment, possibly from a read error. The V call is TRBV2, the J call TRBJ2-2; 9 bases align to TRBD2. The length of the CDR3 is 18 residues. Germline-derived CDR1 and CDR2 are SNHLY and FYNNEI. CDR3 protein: CARRLPQGGGANTGELFF. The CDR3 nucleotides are TGTGCCCGCAGGCTGCCCCAGGGCGGGGGGGCCAACACCGGGGAGCTGTTTTTT.

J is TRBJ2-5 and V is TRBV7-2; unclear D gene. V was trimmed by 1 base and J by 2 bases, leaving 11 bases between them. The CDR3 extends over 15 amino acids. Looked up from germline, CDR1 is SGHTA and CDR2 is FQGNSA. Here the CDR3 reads CASSLVSTVQETQYF. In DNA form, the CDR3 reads TGTGCCAGCAGCTTAGTATCGACTGTACAAGAGACCCAGTACTTC.

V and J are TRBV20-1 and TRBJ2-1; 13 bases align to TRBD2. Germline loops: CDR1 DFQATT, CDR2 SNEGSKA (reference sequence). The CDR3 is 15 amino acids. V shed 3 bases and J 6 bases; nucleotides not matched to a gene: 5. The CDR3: CSASGTSGVVNEQFF. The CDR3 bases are TGCAGTGCTAGTGGGACTAGCGGGGTTGTCAATGAGCAGTTCTTC.

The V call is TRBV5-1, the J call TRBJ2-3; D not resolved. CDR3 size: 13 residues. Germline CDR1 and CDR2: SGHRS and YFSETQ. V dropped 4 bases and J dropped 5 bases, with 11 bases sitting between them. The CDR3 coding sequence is TGCGCCAGCAGCGTTCTAGTGGGAGATACGCAGTATTTT. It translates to CASSVLVGDTQYF.

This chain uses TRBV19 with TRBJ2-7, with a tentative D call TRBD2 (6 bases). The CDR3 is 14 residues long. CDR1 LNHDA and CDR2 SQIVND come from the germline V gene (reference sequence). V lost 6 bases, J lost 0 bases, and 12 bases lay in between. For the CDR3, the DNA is TGTGCCAGTAGGTTGACGGGGGTCTCCTACGAGCAGTACTTC. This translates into CASRLTGVSYEQYF.